What follows are 19 T cell receptor beta chains derived from one specimen sequenced in a study of vaccination and CD4 T cells after COVID-19 (dated by TCRdb to between 2021 and 2024). The meaning of the sample's treatment or condition label: approximately nine-day PBMC culture with coronavirus spike peptide pools or control peptides (ViraFEST assay). CD4+ T cells from unexposed donors were collected before the COVID-19 pandemic (2011-2018). No antigen is known for these receptors. The library relied on PCR. This sample was sequenced with an Illumina iSeq 100. TCR sequencing of DNA from cultured CD4+ T cells used the Oncomine TCR Beta short-read assay at the Johns Hopkins FTIC core. In-frame beta chains were kept once TCRdb had trimmed the public reads at Q25 with fastp and called clones with MiXCR. Rows with a matching CDR3 protein are joined into one entry that keeps the most common DNA and genes. The sample includes roughly 5,000 distinct CDR3 sequences, with more than 55% observed a single time. About 40% of the sample is held by the ten biggest clonotypes.

The sample taken for sequencing was CD4+ T cells from blood, cultured in vitro. The source of these receptors is a human donor in good health.

This clonotype has only one observation. The CDR3 protein is CATSDTLGLAGTDTQYF. Written as DNA, the CDR3 is TGTGCCACCAGTGATACCCTAGGACTAGCTGGCACAGATACGCAGTATTTT. The chain combines TRBV24-1 with TRBJ2-3, with 8 nucleotides matching TRBD2. V lost 3 bases and J lost 1; bases outside the gene matches: 8. The CDR3 length is 17 residues. Looked up from germline, CDR1 is KGHDR and CDR2 is SFDVKD.

The chain couples TRBV7-6 to TRBJ2-5, with TRBD2 as a possible D gene (5 bases). V was trimmed by 6 bases and J by 1 base, leaving 9 bases between them. The CDR3 covers 13 residues. The germline V gene has CDR1 SGHVS and CDR2 FNYEAQ. In nucleotides, the CDR3 is TGTGCCAGCAGTAACGGACTCCAAGAGACCCAGTACTTC. As protein: CASSNGLQETQYF.

This clonotype was detected only a few times. V gene TRBV7-8 combines with J gene TRBJ1-5; D is uncertain. Germline CDR1 is SGHVS and CDR2 is FQNEAQ. This CDR3 is 13 amino acids long. V lost 5 bases and J 9 bases, leaving 14 bases between the germline ends. The CDR3 spells CASSTPSLGPQHF. Written as DNA, the CDR3 is TGTGCCAGCAGCACACCATCTTTAGGGCCCCAGCATTTT.

Comments on this clonotype: A read error may account for a junction end that differs from germline. The chain joins TRBV7-9 to TRBJ1-6; D is undetermined. The CDR3 sequence is 15 residues long. Per germline, CDR1 SEHNR and CDR2 FQNEAQ (reference sequence). The CDR3 nucleotides read TGTGCCAGCAACTTAGAGAGCTCCTATAATTCACCCCTCCACTTT. It yields the protein CASNLESSYNSPLHF.

This clonotype is categorized as medium-sized. This chain uses TRBV9 with TRBJ1-2; weak D call: TRBD1 (5 bases). V was trimmed by 0 bases and J by 3 bases, leaving 12 bases between them. Germline-derived CDR1 and CDR2 are SGDLS and YYNGEE. The CDR3 sequence is 15 residues long. The CDR3 is CASSVGWGSDYGYTF. The CDR3, as DNA: TGTGCCAGCAGCGTAGGGTGGGGGTCCGACTATGGCTACACCTTC.

This chain connects TRBV5-5 to TRBJ2-1; D perhaps matches TRBD1 (6 bases). Germline V gives CDR1 SGHKS, CDR2 YYEKEE (reference sequence). The CDR3 is made up of 15 amino acids. V lost 3 bases and J lost 10, with 20 bases in between. CDR3 DNA: TGTGCCAGCAGCTATACAGGGAGCCCTGAGGTCGAGCAGTTCTTC. It translates to CASSYTGSPEVEQFF.

V usage is TRBV4-3 and J usage is TRBJ1-1; a possible D gene is TRBD1 (6 bases). Trimming took off 0 bases at V and 0 bases at J, with 26 bases between the two ends. CDR3 size: 21 residues. Per germline, CDR1 LGHNA and CDR2 YSLEER. CDR3 region: CASSQDPLIQGGVGMNTEAFF. In DNA, the CDR3 is TGCGCCAGCAGCCAAGATCCCCTGATACAGGGAGGGGTGGGAATGAACACTGAAGCTTTCTTT.

Comment on this clonotype: A much larger clone differs from this one at a single base, so this may be a read error. J is TRBJ2-7 and V is TRBV7-2; the D is unclear. The V gene lost 10 bases and the J gene lost 3 bases, with 22 bases spanning the gap. Germline V gene lookup returns CDR1 SGHTA and CDR2 FQGNSA. CDR3 size: 15 residues. This CDR3 reads CANSPAGRGYYEQYF. The CDR3 nucleotides read TGTGCCAACAGTCCGGCCGGCAGAGGATACTACGAGCAGTACTTC.

The chain has TRBV2 and TRBJ1-1; no reliable D call. This CDR3 has 11 amino acids. Germline values: CDR1 SNHLY, CDR2 FYNNEI. V lost 4 bases and J lost 11, with 11 bases in between. CDR3 coding DNA: TGTGCCAGCAGTGGGGTCCGAGGGGCTTTCTTT. Amino acid sequence: CASSGVRGAFF.

This chain links TRBV19 with TRBJ1-5; 9 nucleotides align to TRBD1. The CDR3 totals 14 residues. Germline loops: CDR1 LNHDA, CDR2 SQIVND (reference sequence). Trimming took 5 bases from V and 7 from J; bases not matched to a gene: 6. CDR3 residues: CASSPQGAGQPQHF. CDR3 DNA: TGTGCCAGTAGTCCACAGGGGGCGGGACAGCCCCAGCATTTT. Supplemented by reference TRBV19 and TRBJ1-5, the full variable domain reads DGGITQSPKYLFRKEGQNVTLSCEQNLNHDAMYWYRQDPGQGLRLIYYSQIVNDFQKGDIAEGYSVSREKKESFPLTVTSAQKNPTAFYLCASSPQGAGQPQHFGDGTRLSIL.

V is TRBV7-8 and J is TRBJ2-2; D is undetermined. From germline, CDR1 is SGHVS and CDR2 FQNEAQ. Trimming cost V 1 base and J 0 bases, with 6 bases left between them. The CDR3 runs 15 residues. CDR3 sequence: CASSLVSANTGELFF. CDR3 DNA sequence: TGTGCCAGCAGCTTAGTTTCGGCGAACACCGGGGAGCTGTTTTTT.

The genes are TRBV20-1 and TRBJ1-2, with no clear D. CDR1 DFQATT and CDR2 SNEGSKA come from the germline V gene (reference sequence). The CDR3 covers 9 residues. The V gene lost 4 bases and the J gene lost 8 bases, with 5 bases spanning the gap. The CDR3 DNA is TGCAGTGCTACGAGAGGCTACACCTTC. Its protein is CSATRGYTF.

The gene calls are TRBV7-2 and TRBJ1-6, with 8 bases aligning to TRBD1. V shed 4 bases and J 2 bases; nucleotides not matched to a gene: 7. Looked up from germline, CDR1 is SGHTA and CDR2 is FQGNSA. The CDR3 consists of 17 residues. CDR3 protein: CASSSPDRGAYNSPLHF. CDR3 sequence (DNA): TGTGCCAGCAGCTCCCCCGACAGGGGAGCCTATAATTCACCCCTCCACTTT. Full variable domain (remainder filled in from reference TRBV7-2 and TRBJ1-6): GAGVSQSPSNKVTEKGKDVELRCDPISGHTALYWYRQSLGQGLEFLIYFQGNSAPDKSGLPSDRFSAERTGGSVSTLTIQRTQQEDSAVYLCASSSPDRGAYNSPLHFGNGTRLTVT.

This clonotype was counted only a few times. The chain uses TRBV7-8 and TRBJ1-2; D ambiguous. CDR3 size: 14 residues. Looked up from germline, CDR1 is SGHVS and CDR2 is FQNEAQ. Between the trimmed V and J ends, which lost 2 bases and 0 bases, there was a span of 7 bases. CDR3 coding DNA: TGTGCCAGCAGCTTACGCAGCTCTAACTATGGCTACACCTTC. It translates to CASSLRSSNYGYTF.

This clonotype has just a few counts. V usage is TRBV6-1 and J usage is TRBJ2-7; 11 bases map to TRBD2. The V gene end was trimmed by 6 bases and the J gene end by 3 bases; junction bases not matched to a gene: 10. From germline, CDR1 is MNHNS and CDR2 SASEGT. This CDR3 is 16 amino acids long. CDR3 residues: CASSNILAGENYEQYF. Here the CDR3 DNA reads TGTGCCAGCAGCAATATACTAGCGGGAGAAAACTACGAGCAGTACTTC.

The genes are TRBV24-1 and TRBJ1-1; weak D call: TRBD1 (5 bases). The CDR3 length is 15 residues. Germline CDR1 is KGHDR and CDR2 is SFDVKD. Trimming removed 4 bases at V and 5 bases at J, with 16 bases between. In DNA, the CDR3 is TGTGCCACCAGTGACCCTTCAAGGAAGGGGACTGAAGCTTTCTTT. Its translation: CATSDPSRKGTEAFF.

This clonotype was seen only a few times. The chain uses TRBV15 and TRBJ1-4; 9 positions match TRBD1. Trimming removed 8 bases from V and 6 bases from J; junction bases left unmatched: 10. Germline V lookup: CDR1 LNHNV, CDR2 YYDKDF (reference sequence). CDR3 length: 15 residues. The CDR3, as DNA: TGTGCCACCTCACGGACCGGGACAGGGTATGAAAAACTGTTTTTT. The encoded protein is CATSRTGTGYEKLFF. The variable domain in full, with the rest retrieved from reference TRBV15 and TRBJ1-4, is DAMVIQNPRYQVTQFGKPVTLSCSQTLNHNVMYWYQQKSSQAPKLLFHYYDKDFNNEADTPDNFQSRRPNTSFCFLDIRSPGLGDTAMYLCATSRTGTGYEKLFFGSGTQLSVL.

The chain is built from TRBV7-2 and TRBJ2-2, with D possibly matching TRBD2 (5 bases). The V gene's germline CDR1 is SGHTA and CDR2 FQGNSA. The ends were cut back, 4 bases at V and 7 bases at J, with 19 bases in the middle. The CDR3 has 16 residues. As DNA, the CDR3 is TGTGCCAGCAGCTCCCCCCCGAGGGTGGGCGTCGGGGAGCTGTTTTTT. It is translated as CASSSPPRVGVGELFF.

In regard to this clonotype: Because the CDR3's place on the DNA is in doubt, the DNA is left out and the CDR3 is given as listed by TCRdb. The V and J genes are TRBV7-5 and TRBJ1-2; the table names TRBD1, a call not compared with the DNA. TRBV7-5 is a recognized pseudogene. The CDR3 sequence runs 19 residues, both termini included. CDR3 residues: CISVSGGHGRKPMGYGYTF.